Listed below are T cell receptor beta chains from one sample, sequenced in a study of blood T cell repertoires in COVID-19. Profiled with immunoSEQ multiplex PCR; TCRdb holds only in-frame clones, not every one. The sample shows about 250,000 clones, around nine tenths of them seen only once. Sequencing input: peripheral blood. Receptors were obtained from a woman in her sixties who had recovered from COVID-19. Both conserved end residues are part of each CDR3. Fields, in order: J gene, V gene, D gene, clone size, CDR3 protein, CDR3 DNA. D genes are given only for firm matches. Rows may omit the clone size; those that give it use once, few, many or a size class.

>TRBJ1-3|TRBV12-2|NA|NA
CASRRLRESSGNTIYF
TGTGCAAGTCGCCGCTTACGGGAAAGCTCTGGAAACACCATATATTTT
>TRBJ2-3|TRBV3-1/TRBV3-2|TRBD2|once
CASSRTSGGGQPTDTQYF
TGTGCCAGCAGCCGGACTAGCGGGGGGGGCCAGCCCACAGATACGCAGTATTTT
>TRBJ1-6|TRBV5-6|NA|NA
CASSLGRINSPLHF
TGTGCCAGCAGCTTGGGGCGGATTAATTCACCCCTCCACTTT
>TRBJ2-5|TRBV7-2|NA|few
CASSKAAGETQYF
TGTGCCAGCAGCAAAGCGGCGGGGGAGACCCAGTACTTC
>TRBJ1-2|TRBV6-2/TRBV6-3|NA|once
CASSFISLWGGGYTF
TGTGCCAGCAGTTTCATTAGTTTGTGGGGGGGAGGCTACACCTTC
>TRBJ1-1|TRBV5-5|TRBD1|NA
CASSLGTGLEAFF
TGTGCCAGCAGCTTGGGGACAGGACTTGAAGCTTTCTTT
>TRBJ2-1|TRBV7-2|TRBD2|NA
CASSPGTSGVGFYNEQFF
TGTGCCAGCAGTCCCGGGACTAGCGGGGTGGGGTTTTACAATGAGCAGTTCTTC
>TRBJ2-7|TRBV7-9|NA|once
CASSLENTIYEQYF
TGTGCCAGCAGCTTAGAAAACACTATCTACGAGCAGTACTTC
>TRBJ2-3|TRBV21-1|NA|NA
CASSKVWQKRGGTTDTQYF
TGTGCCAGCAGCAAAGTTTGGCAAAAGCGGGGGGGGACCACAGATACGCAGTATTTT
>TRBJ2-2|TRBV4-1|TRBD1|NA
CASSPRDSSLFGELFF
TGCGCCAGCAGCCCCCGGGACAGTAGTTTGTTCGGGGAGCTGTTTTTT
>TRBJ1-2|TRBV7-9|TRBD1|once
CASSPWGQSSPGYTF
TGTGCCAGCAGCCCTTGGGGACAGTCCTCCCCTGGCTACACCTTC
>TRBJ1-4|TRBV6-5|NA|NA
CASKEGKNEKLFF
TGTGCCAGCAAGGAGGGGAAAAATGAAAAACTGTTTTTT
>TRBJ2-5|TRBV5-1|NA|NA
CASSSQGPQETQYF
TGCGCCAGCAGCTCACAGGGCCCCCAAGAGACCCAGTACTTC
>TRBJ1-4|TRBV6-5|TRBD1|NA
CASTLTGPNEKLFF
TGTGCCAGCACCTTGACAGGGCCTAATGAAAAACTGTTTTTT
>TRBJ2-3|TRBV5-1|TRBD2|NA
CASSRRSSGGGTDTQYF
TGCGCCAGCAGCCGCCGTAGTAGCGGGGGAGGGACAGATACGCAGTATTTT
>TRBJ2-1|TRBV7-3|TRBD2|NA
CASSLSGGPPPYNEQFF
TGTGCCAGCAGCTTAAGCGGGGGGCCACCCCCCTACAATGAGCAGTTCTTC
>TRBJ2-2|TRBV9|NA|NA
CASSPRVVGNTGELFF
TGTGCCAGCAGCCCCCGTGTGGTCGGGAACACCGGGGAGCTGTTTTTT
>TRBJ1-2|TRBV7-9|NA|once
CASSLDPIGGYTF
TGTGCCAGCAGCCTAGATCCAATCGGTGGCTACACCTTC
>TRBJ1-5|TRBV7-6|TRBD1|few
CASSPTGGGSNQPQHF
TGTGCCAGCAGCCCGACAGGGGGCGGGAGCAATCAGCCCCAGCATTTT
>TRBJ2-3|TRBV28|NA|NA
CASSLPRGASTDTQYF
TGTGCCAGCAGTTTACCCCGGGGGGCCAGCACAGATACGCAGTATTTT
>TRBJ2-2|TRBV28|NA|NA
CASSSGVRTGELFF
TGTGCCAGCAGTTCAGGGGTGCGCACCGGGGAGCTGTTTTTT
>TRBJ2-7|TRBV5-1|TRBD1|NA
CASSPGAGTGAYEQYF
TGCGCCAGCAGCCCGGGTGCCGGGACAGGGGCCTACGAGCAGTACTTC
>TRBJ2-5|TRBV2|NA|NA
CASSAEGGEETQYF
TGTGCCAGCAGTGCCGAAGGGGGTGAAGAGACCCAGTACTTC
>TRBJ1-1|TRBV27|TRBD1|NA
CASSLSDTRDRPFF
TGTGCCAGCAGTTTATCAGATACGAGGGACAGACCTTTCTTT
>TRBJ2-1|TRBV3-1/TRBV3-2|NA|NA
CASSQGRGQFF
TGTGCCAGCAGCCAAGGCAGGGGCCAGTTCTTC
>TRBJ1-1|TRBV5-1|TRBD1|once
CASSLGAGGQGTEAFF
TGCGCCAGCAGCTTGGGGGCAGGGGGCCAGGGGACTGAAGCTTTCTTT
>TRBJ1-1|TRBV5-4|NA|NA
CASSLGAGRVNTEAFF
TGTGCCAGCAGCTTGGGGGCCGGCAGGGTGAACACTGAAGCTTTCTTT
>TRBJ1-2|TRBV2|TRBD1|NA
CASHRQGALDRGYTF
TGTGCCAGCCACCGACAGGGGGCGTTGGATCGTGGCTACACCTTC
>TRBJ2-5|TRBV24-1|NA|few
CATSEWVGLQETQYF
TGTGCCACCAGTGAGTGGGTGGGACTCCAAGAGACCCAGTACTTC
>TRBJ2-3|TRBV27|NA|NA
CASSLLWGQRDTQYF
TGTGCCAGCAGTTTATTGTGGGGGCAGCGAGATACGCAGTATTTT
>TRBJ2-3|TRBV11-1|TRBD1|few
CASSSRTGWFTDTQYF
TGTGCCAGCAGCTCCAGGACAGGGTGGTTTACAGATACGCAGTATTTT
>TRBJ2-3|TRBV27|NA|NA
CASRPFLGALYTQYF
TGTGCCAGCAGACCTTTCTTGGGGGCCCTTTATACGCAGTATTTT
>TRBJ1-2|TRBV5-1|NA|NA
CASSFVGDGYGYTF
TGCGCCAGCAGCTTTGTCGGGGATGGCTATGGCTACACCTTC
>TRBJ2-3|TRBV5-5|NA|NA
CASSLPQRPDTQYF
TGTGCCAGCAGCTTGCCCCAGCGGCCAGATACGCAGTATTTT
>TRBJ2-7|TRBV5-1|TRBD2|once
CASSPGLAGPLEQYF
TGCGCCAGCAGCCCCGGACTAGCGGGCCCCCTCGAGCAGTACTTC
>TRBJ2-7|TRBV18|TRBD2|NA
CASSPQRGSPYEQYF
TGTGCCAGCTCACCTCAGCGGGGAAGTCCCTACGAGCAGTACTTC
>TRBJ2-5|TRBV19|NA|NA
CASSRTVYQETQYF
TGTGCCAGTAGTAGGACAGTGTACCAAGAGACCCAGTACTTC
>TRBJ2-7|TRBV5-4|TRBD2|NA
CASGGGGYEQYF
TGTGCCAGCGGCGGGGGGGGCTACGAGCAGTACTTC
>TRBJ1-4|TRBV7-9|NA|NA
CASSLTAGFTPEKLFF
TGTGCCAGCAGCTTGACTGCGGGCTTTACACCGGAAAAACTGTTTTTT